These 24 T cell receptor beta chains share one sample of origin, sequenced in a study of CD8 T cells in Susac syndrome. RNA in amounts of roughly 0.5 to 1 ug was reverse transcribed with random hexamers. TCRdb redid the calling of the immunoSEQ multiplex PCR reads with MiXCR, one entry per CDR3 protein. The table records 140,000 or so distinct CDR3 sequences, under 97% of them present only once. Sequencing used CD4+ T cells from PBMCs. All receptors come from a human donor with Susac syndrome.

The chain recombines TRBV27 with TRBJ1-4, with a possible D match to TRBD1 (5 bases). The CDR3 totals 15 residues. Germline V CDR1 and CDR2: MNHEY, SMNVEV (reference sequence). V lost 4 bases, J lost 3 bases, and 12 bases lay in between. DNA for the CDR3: TGTGCCAGCAGTTCGACAGTGACGTCTAATGAAAAACTGTTTTTT. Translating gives CASSSTVTSNEKLFF.

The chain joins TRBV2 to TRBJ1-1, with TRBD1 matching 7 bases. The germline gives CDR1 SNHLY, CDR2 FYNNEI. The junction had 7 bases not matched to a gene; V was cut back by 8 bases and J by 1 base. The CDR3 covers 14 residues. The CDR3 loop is CASSPAGGNTEAFF. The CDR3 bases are TGTGCCAGCTCGCCGGCAGGGGGGAACACTGAAGCTTTCTTT. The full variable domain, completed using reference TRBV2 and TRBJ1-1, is EPEVTQTPSHQVTQMGQEVILRCVPISNHLYFYWYRQILGQKVEFLVSFYNNEISEKSEIFDDQFSVERPDGSNFTLKIRSTKLEDSAMYFCASSPAGGNTEAFFGQGTRLTVV.

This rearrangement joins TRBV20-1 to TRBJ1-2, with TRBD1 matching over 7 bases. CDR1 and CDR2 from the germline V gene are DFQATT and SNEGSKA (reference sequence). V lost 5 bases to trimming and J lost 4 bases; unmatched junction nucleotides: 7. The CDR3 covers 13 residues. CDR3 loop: CSAVRQGVYGYTF. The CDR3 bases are TGCAGTGCTGTCCGACAGGGAGTCTATGGCTACACCTTC.

The CDR3 spells CSARNSGGYNEQFF. CDR3 in DNA: TGCAGTGCTAGGAATAGCGGGGGGTACAATGAGCAGTTCTTC. V is TRBV20-1 and J is TRBJ2-1; 10 bases agree with TRBD2. This CDR3 region has 14 residues. With 3 bases clipped from V and 4 bases from J, the junction kept 3 bases outside the gene matches. CDR1 and CDR2 (germline): DFQATT, SNEGSKA (reference sequence).

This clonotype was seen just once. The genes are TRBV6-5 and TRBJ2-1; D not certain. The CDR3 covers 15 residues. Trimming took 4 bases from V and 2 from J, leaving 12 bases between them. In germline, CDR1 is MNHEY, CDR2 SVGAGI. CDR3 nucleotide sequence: TGTGCCAGCAGTTTTAAGCTATCCGCCTACAATGAGCAGTTCTTC. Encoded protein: CASSFKLSAYNEQFF.

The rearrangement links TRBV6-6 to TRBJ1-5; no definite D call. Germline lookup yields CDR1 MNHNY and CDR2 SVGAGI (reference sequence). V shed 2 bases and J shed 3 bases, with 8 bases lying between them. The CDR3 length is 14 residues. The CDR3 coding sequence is TGTGCCAGCAGTTACGGCGGAATCAATCAGCCCCAGCATTTT. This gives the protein CASSYGGINQPQHF.

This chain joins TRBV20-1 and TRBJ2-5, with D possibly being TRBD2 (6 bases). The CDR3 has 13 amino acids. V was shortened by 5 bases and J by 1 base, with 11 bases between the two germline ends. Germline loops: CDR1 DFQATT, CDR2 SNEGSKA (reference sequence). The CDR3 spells CSAPGRTQETQYF. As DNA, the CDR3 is TGCAGTGCTCCCGGGAGAACCCAAGAGACCCAGTACTTC.

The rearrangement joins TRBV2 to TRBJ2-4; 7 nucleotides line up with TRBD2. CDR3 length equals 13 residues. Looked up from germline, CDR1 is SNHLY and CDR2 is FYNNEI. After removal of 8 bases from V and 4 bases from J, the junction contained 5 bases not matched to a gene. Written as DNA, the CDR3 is TGTGCCAGCGCTGGGACTAAGAAAAACATTCAGTACTTC. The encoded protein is CASAGTKKNIQYF.

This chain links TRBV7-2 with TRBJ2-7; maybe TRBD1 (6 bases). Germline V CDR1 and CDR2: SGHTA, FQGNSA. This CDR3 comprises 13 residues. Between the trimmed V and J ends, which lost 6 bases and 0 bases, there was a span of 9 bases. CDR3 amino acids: CASRGTFSYEQYF. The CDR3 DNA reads TGTGCCAGCAGAGGGACATTCTCCTACGAGCAGTACTTC.

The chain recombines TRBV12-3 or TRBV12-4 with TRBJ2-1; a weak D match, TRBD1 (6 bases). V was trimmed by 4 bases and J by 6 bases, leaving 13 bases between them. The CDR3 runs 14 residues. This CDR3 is CASSYRVGINEQFF. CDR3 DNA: TGTGCCAGCAGTTACAGGGTGGGGATCAATGAGCAGTTCTTC.

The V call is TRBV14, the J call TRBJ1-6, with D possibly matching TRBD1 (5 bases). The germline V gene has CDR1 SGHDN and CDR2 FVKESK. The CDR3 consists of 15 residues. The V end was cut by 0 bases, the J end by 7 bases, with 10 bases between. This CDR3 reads CASSQDRVGNSPLHF. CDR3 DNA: TGTGCCAGCAGCCAAGACAGGGTGGGAAATTCACCCCTCCACTTT.

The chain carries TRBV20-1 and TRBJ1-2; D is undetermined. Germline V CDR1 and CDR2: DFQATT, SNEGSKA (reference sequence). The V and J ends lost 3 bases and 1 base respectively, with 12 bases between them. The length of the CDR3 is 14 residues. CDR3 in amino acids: CSASFSVRNYGYTF. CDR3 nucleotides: TGCAGTGCTAGCTTTTCAGTCCGTAACTATGGCTACACCTTC.

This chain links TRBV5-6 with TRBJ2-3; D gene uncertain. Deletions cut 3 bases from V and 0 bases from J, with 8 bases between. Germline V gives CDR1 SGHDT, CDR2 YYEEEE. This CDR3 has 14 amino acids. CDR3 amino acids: CASSSFGSTDTQYF. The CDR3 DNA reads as TGTGCCAGCAGCTCGTTTGGGAGCACAGATACGCAGTATTTT.

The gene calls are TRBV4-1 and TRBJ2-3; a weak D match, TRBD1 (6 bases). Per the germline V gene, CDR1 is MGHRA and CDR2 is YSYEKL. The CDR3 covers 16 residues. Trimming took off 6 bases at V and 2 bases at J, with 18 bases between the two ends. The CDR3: CASRAVPGQPTDTQYF. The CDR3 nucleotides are TGCGCCAGCAGAGCAGTGCCGGGACAACCCACAGATACGCAGTATTTT.

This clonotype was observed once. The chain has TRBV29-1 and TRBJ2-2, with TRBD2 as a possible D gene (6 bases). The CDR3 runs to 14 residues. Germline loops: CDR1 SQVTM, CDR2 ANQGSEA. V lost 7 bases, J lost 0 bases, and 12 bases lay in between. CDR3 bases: TGCAGCGGGCGGGGACCCACGAACACCGGGGAGCTGTTTTTT. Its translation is CSGRGPTNTGELFF.

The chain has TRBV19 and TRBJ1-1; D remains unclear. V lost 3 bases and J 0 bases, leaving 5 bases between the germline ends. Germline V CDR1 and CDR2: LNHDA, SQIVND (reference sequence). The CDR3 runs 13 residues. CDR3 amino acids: CASSIQMNTEAFF. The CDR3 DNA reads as TGTGCCAGTAGTATTCAGATGAACACTGAAGCTTTCTTT.

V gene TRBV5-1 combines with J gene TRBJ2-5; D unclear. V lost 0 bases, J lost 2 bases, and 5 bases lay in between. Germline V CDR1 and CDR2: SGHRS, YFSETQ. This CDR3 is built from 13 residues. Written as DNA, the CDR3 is TGCGCCAGCAGCTTGGCACAGCAAGAGACCCAGTACTTC. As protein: CASSLAQQETQYF.

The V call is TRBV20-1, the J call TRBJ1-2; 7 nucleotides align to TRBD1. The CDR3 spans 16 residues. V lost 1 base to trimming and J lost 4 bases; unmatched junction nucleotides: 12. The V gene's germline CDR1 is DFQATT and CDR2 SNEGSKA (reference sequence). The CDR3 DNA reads TGCAGTGCTAGAGGACAGGGAAATCTTGAGGTCTATGGCTACACCTTC. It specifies CSARGQGNLEVYGYTF.

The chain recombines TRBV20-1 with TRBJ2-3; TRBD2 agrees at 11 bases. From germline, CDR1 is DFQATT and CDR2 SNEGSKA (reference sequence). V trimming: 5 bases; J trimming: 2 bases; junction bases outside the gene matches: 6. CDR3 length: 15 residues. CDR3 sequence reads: CSASPSGRLTDTQYF. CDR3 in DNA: TGCAGTGCTTCACCTAGCGGGAGGCTCACAGATACGCAGTATTTT.

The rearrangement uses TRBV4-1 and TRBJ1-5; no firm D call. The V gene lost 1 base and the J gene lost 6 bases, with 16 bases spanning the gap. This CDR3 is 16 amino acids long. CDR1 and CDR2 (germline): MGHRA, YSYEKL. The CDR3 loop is CASSQVGERASQPQHF. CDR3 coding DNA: TGCGCCAGCAGCCAAGTCGGGGAGAGGGCGTCTCAGCCCCAGCATTTT.

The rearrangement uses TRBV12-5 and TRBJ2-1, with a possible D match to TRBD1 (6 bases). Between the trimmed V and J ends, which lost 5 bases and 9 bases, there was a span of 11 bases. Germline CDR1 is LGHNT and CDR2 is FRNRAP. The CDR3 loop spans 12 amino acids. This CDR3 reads CASGTGTTEQFF. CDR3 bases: TGTGCTAGTGGTACCGGGACAACTGAGCAGTTCTTC.

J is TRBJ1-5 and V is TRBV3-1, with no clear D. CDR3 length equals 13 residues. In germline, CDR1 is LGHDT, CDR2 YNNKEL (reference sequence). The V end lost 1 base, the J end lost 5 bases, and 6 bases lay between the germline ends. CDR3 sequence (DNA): TGTGCCAGCAGCCAAGGACTCGATCAGCCCCAGCATTTT. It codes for CASSQGLDQPQHF.

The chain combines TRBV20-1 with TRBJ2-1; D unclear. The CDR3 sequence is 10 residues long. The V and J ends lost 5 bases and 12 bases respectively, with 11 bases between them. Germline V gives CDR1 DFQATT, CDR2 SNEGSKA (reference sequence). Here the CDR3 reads CSAGEAGQFF. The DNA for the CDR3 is TGCAGTGCTGGGGAAGCAGGGCAGTTCTTC.

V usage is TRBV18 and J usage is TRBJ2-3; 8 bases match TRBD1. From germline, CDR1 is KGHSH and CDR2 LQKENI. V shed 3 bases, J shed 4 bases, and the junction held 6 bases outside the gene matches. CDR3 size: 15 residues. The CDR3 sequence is CASSPQGAGADTQYF. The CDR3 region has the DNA TGTGCCAGCTCACCGCAGGGGGCGGGTGCAGATACGCAGTATTTT.